This note documents a single T cell receptor (beta chain) sequence. Antigen specificity is unknown. CDR1 SGHNT and CDR2 YENEEA come from the germline V gene. Trimming took off 5 bases at V and 2 bases at J, with 8 bases between the two ends. The CDR3 is made up of 13 amino acids. In the authors' methods: ImmunoSEQ junction-only sequences lacked quality scores, so their filtering differed. The repertoire was sequenced with immunoSEQ multiplex PCR; TCRdb's copy has only in-frame clones and lacks some. V and J calls and clone size are copied from that table; D and trimming were computed from the DNA. This sample has more than 2 million clones; about 94% occur once, and the top ten carry 0.85% to 1.2%. The data stem from a study of shared clonotypes between healthy human individuals. Regarding the study as a whole: When naive CD4 clonotypes were compared across several donors, around 4.6% were shared.

CD45RO negativity and positive selection for CCR7 defined naive CD8 cells, a population that excluded terminally differentiated effector memory CD45RA+ cells. Sequencing was done on a sample of naive CD8+ T cells sorted from blood. This sequence originates from a man between 18 and 29 years old in good health. This chain uses TRBV11-3 with TRBJ2-3; D gene uncertain. CDR3 residues: CASSPYNTDTQYF. In nucleotides, the CDR3 is TGTGCCAGCAGCCCCTATAACACAGATACGCAGTATTTT.